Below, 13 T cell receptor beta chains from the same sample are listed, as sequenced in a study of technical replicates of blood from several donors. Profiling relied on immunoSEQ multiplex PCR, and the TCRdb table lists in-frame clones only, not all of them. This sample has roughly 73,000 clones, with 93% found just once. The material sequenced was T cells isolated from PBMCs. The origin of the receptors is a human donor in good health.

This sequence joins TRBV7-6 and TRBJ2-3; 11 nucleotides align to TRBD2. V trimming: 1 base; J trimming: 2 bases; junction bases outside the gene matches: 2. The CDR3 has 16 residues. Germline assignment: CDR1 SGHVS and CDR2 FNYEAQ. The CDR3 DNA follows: TGTGCCAGCAGCTTAGGGGGACTAGCGGACACAGATACGCAGTATTTT. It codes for CASSLGGLADTDTQYF.

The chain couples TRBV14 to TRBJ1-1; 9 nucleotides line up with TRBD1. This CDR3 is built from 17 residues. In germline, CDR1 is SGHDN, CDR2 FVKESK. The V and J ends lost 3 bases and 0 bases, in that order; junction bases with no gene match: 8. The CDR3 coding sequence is TGTGCCAGCAGCCAGATCTCTACAGGGGGCATGAACACTGAAGCTTTCTTT. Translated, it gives CASSQISTGGMNTEAFF.

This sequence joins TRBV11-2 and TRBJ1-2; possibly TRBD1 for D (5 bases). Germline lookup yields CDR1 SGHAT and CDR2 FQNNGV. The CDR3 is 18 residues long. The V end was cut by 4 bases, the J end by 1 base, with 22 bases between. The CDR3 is CASSSLLDKSRINYGYTF. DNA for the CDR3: TGTGCCAGCAGCTCGCTTCTGGACAAGTCCAGAATTAACTATGGCTACACCTTC.

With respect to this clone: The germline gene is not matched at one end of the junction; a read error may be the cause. CDR3 in amino acids: CASTPYTGKNTEAFF. The CDR3 DNA is TGTGCCAGCACACCTTACACGGGTAAAAACACTGAAGCTTTCTTT. The chain recombines TRBV18 with TRBJ1-1; D gene unclear. From germline, CDR1 is KGHSH and CDR2 LQKENI. The CDR3 is 15 amino acids.

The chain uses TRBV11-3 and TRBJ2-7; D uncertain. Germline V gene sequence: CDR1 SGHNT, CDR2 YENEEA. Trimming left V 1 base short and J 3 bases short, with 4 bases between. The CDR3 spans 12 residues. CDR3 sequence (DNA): TGTGCCAGCAGCTTAGTTTACTACGAGCAGTACTTC. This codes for CASSLVYYEQYF.

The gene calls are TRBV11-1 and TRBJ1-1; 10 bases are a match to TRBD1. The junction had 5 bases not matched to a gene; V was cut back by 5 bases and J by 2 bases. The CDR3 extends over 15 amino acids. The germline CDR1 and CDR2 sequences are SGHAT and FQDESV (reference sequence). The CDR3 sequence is CASSKRQGANTEAFF. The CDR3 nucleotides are TGTGCCAGCAGCAAGAGACAGGGGGCCAACACTGAAGCTTTCTTT.

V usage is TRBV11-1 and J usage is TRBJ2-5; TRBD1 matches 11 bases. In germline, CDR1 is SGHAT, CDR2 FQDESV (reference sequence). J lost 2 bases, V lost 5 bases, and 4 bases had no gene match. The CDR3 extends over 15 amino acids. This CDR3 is CASSGGTGGQETQYF. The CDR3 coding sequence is TGTGCCAGCAGCGGTGGGACAGGGGGACAAGAGACCCAGTACTTC.

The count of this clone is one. The CDR3 region is CASSTTHVAGAPGDTQYF. The CDR3 DNA follows: TGCGCCAGCAGCACAACTCATGTAGCGGGGGCTCCCGGTGATACGCAGTATTTT. The chain uses TRBV5-1 and TRBJ2-3; 9 bases line up with TRBD2. With V trimmed by 4 bases and J by 6 bases, 18 bases remained unmatched. The CDR3 totals 18 residues. Germline CDR1 reads SGHRS; CDR2 reads YFSETQ.

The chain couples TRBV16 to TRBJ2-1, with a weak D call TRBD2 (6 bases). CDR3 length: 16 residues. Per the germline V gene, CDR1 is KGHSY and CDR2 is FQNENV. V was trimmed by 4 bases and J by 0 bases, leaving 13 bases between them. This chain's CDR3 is CASSLGTANSYNEQFF. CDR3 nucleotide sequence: TGTGCCAGCAGCCTCGGGACTGCAAACTCCTACAATGAGCAGTTCTTC. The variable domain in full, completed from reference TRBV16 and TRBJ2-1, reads GEEVAQTPKHLVRGEGQKAKLYCAPIKGHSYVFWYQQVLKNEFKFLISFQNENVFDETGMPKERFSAKCLPNSPCSLEIQATKLEDSAVYFCASSLGTANSYNEQFFGPGTRLTVL.

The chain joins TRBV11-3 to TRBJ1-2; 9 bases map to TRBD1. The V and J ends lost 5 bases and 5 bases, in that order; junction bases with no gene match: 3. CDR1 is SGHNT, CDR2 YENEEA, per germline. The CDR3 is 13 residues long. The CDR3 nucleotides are TGTGCCAGCAGCCCGACAGGGGGATATGGCTACACCTTC. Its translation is CASSPTGGYGYTF.

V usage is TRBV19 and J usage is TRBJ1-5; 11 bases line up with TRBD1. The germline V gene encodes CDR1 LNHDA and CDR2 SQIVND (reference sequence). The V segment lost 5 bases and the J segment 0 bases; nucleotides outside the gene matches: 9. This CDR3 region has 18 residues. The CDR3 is CASSLGQGGMGSNQPQHF. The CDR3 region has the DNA TGTGCCAGTAGTTTGGGACAGGGGGGTATGGGTAGCAATCAGCCCCAGCATTTT.

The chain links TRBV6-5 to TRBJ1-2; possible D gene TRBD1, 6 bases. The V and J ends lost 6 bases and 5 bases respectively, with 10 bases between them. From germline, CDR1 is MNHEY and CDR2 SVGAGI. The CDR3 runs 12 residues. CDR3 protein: CASRKQGYGYTF. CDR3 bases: TGTGCCAGCAGGAAACAGGGATATGGCTACACCTTC.

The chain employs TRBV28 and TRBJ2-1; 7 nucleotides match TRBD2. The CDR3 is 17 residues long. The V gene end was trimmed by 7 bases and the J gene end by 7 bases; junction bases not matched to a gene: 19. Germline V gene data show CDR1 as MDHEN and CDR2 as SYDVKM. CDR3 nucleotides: TGTGCCAGCACCGAAACCCTACTAGCGACAAGCGGAAATGAGCAGTTCTTC. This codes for CASTETLLATSGNEQFF.